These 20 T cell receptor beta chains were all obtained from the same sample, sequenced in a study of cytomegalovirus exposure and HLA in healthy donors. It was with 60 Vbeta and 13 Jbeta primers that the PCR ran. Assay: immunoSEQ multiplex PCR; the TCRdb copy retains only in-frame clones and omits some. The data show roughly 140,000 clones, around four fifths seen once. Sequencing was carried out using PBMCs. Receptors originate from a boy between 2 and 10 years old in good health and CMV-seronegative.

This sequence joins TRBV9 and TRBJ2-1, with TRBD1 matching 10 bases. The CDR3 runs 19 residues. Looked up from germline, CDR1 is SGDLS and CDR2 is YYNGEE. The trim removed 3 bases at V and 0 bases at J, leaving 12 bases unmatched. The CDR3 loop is CASSENTRGQGSSYNEQFF. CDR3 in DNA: TGTGCCAGCAGCGAGAACACTCGGGGACAGGGGAGCTCCTACAATGAGCAGTTCTTC.

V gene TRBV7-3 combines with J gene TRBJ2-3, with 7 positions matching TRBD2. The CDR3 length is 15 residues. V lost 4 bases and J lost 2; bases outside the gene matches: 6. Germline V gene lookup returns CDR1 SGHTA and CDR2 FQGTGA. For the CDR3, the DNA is TGTGCCAGCAGCTCCGCGGGGGAAACCACAGATACGCAGTATTTT. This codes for CASSSAGETTDTQYF.

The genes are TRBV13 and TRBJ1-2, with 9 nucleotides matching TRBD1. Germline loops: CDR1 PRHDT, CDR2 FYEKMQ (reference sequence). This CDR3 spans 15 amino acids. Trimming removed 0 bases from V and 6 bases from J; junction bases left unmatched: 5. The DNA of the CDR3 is TGTGCCAGCAGCTTAGGCTGGGACAGGGCTGATGGCTACACCTTC. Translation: CASSLGWDRADGYTF. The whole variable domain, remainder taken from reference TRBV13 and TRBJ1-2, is AAGVIQSPRHLIKEKRETATLKCYPIPRHDTVYWYQQGPGQDPQFLISFYEKMQSDKGSIPDRFSAQQFSDYHSELNMSSLELGDSALYFCASSLGWDRADGYTFGSGTRLTVV.

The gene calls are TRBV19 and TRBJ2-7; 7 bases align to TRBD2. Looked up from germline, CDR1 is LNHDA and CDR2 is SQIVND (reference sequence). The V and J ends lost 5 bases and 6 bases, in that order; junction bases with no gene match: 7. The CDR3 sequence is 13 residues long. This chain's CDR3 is CASSAREGLEQYF. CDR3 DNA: TGTGCCAGTAGTGCGAGGGAGGGCCTCGAGCAGTACTTC.

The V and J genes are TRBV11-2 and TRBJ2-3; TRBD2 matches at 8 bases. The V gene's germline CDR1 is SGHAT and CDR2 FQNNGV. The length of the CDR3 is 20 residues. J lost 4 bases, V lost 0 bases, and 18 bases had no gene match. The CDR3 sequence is CASSLDGLAFPQRESDTQYF. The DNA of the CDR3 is TGTGCCAGCAGCTTAGATGGTTTAGCGTTCCCCCAGCGGGAGTCAGATACGCAGTATTTT.

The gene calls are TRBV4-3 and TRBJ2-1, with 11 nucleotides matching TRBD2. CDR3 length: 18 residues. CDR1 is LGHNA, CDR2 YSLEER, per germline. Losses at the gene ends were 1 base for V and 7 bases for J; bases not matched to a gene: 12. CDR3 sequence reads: CASSQGALTSGRINEQFF. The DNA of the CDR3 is TGCGCCAGCAGCCAAGGGGCGCTCACTAGCGGGAGAATAAATGAGCAGTTCTTC.

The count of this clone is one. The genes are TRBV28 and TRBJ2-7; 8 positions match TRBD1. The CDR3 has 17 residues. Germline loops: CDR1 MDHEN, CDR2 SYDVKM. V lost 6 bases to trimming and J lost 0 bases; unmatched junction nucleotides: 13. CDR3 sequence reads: CASSRTPGQVSSYEQYF. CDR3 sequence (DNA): TGTGCCAGCAGCAGGACCCCGGGACAGGTTAGCTCCTACGAGCAGTACTTC.

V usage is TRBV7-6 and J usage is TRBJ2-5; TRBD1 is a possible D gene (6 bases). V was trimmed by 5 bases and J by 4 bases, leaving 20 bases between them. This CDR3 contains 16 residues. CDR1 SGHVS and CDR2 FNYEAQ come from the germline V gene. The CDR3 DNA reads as TGTGCCAGCAGCCGCTACGGACAGCGCGGACGAGAGACCCAGTACTTC. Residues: CASSRYGQRGRETQYF.

CDR3 in amino acids: CASSRKGQGNSPLHF. The CDR3 DNA is TGTGCCAGCTCGCGAAAGGGACAGGGGAATTCACCCCTCCACTTT. The chain is built from TRBV18 and TRBJ1-6; 10 positions match TRBD1. J gave up 7 bases and V 6 bases, and 6 bases lay outside the gene matches. Germline V CDR1 and CDR2: KGHSH, LQKENI. This CDR3 has 15 amino acids.

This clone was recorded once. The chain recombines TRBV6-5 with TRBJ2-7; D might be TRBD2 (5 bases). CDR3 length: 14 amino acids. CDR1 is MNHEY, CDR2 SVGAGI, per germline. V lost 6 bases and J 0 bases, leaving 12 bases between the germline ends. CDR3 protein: CASSRGSISYEQYF. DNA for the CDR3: TGTGCCAGCAGCCGGGGATCAATCTCCTACGAGCAGTACTTC.

CDR3 bases: TGCGCCAGCAGCCAAGATAGGTCAGGGGCTGGGGCCAACGTCCTGACTTTC. Its protein is CASSQDRSGAGANVLTF. V and J are TRBV4-1 and TRBJ2-6; D perhaps matches TRBD1 (6 bases). V was trimmed by 0 bases and J by 2 bases, leaving 11 bases between them. CDR3 length: 17 amino acids. The germline V gene encodes CDR1 MGHRA and CDR2 YSYEKL.

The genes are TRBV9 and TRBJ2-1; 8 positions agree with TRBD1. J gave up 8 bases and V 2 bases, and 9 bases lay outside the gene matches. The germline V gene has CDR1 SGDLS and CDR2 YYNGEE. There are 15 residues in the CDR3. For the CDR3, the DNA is TGTGCCAGCAGCGTTCAGGGGGCGCCCGTGGATGAGCAGTTCTTC. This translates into CASSVQGAPVDEQFF.

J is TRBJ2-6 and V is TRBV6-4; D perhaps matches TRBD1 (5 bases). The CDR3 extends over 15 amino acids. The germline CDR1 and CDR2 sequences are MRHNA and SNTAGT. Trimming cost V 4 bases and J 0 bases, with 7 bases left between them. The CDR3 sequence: CASSAQVSGANVLTF. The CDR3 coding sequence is TGTGCCAGCAGTGCACAGGTCTCTGGGGCCAACGTCCTGACTTTC.

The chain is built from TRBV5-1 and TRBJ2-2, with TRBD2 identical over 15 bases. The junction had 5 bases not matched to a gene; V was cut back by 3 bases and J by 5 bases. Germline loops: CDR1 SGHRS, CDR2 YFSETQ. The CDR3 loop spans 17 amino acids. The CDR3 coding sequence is TGCGCCAGCAGCTCAGGACTAGCGGGAGGGAGAACCGGGGAGCTGTTTTTT. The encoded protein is CASSSGLAGGRTGELFF.

CDR3 region: CASSLAEGGWEQYF. The CDR3 DNA reads TGCGCCAGCAGCCTAGCGGAGGGGGGTTGGGAGCAGTACTTC. The chain employs TRBV5-1 and TRBJ2-7; TRBD2 might be the D (7 bases). CDR3 length: 14 amino acids. The germline V and J ends were trimmed by 4 bases and 7 bases, with 18 bases remaining between them. Germline V CDR1 and CDR2: SGHRS, YFSETQ.

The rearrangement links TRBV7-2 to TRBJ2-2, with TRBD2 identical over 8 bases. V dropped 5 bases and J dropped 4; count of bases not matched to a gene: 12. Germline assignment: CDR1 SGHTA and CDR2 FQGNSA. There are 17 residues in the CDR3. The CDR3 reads CASSLNLGRGGTGELFF. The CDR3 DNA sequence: TGTGCCAGCAGCCTTAACCTCGGGAGGGGGGGCACCGGGGAGCTGTTTTTT.

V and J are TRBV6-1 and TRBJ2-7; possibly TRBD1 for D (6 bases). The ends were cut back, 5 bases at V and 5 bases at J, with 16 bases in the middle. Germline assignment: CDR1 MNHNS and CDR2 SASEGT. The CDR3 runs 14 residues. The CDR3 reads CASSPQGPYHEQYF. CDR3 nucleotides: TGTGCCAGCAGTCCACAGGGTCCTTATCACGAGCAGTACTTC.

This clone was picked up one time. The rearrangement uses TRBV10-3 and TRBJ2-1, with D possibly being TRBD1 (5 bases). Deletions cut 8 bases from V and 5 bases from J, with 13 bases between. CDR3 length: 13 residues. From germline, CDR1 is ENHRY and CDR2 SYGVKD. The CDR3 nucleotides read TGTGCCATCGCAGGAGACAGTAACAATGAGCAGTTCTTC. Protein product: CAIAGDSNNEQFF.

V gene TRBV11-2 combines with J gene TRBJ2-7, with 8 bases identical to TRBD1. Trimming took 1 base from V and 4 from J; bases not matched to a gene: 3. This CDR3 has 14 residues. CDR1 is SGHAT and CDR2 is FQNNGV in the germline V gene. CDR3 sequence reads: CASSLGTGGYEQYF. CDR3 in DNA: TGTGCCAGCAGCTTAGGCACAGGGGGGTACGAGCAGTACTTC.

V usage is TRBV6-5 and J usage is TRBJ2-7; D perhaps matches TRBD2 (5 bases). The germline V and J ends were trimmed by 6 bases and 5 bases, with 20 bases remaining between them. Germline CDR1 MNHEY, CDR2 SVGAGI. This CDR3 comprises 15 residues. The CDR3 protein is CASRQYPVGVNEQYF. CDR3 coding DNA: TGTGCCAGCAGACAGTACCCCGTCGGGGTGAACGAGCAGTACTTC.